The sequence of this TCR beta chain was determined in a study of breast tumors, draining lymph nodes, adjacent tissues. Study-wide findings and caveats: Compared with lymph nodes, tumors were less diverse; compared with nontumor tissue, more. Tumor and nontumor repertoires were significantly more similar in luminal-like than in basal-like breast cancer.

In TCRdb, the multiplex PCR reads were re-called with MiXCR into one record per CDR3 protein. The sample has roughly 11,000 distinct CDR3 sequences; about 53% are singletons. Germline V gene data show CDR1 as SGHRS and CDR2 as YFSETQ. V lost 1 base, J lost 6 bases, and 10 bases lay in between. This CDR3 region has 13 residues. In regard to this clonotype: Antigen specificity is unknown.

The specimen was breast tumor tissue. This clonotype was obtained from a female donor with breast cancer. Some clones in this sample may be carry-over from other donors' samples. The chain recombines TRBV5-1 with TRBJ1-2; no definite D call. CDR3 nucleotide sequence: TGCGCCAGCAGCTTGAGGGCAGATAATGGCTACACCTTC. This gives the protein CASSLRADNGYTF.